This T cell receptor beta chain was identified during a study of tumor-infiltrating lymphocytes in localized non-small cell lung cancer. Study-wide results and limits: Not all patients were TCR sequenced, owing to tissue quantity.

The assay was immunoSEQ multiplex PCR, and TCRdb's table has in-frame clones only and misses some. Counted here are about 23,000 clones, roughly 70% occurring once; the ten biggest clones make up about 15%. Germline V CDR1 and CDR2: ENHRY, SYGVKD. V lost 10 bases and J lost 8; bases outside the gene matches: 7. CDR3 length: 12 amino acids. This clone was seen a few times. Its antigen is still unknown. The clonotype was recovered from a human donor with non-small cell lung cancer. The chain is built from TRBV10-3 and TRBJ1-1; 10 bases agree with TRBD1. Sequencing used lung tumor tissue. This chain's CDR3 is CATRQGAMEAFF. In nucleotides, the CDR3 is TGTGCCACCCGACAGGGGGCTATGGAAGCTTTCTTT.